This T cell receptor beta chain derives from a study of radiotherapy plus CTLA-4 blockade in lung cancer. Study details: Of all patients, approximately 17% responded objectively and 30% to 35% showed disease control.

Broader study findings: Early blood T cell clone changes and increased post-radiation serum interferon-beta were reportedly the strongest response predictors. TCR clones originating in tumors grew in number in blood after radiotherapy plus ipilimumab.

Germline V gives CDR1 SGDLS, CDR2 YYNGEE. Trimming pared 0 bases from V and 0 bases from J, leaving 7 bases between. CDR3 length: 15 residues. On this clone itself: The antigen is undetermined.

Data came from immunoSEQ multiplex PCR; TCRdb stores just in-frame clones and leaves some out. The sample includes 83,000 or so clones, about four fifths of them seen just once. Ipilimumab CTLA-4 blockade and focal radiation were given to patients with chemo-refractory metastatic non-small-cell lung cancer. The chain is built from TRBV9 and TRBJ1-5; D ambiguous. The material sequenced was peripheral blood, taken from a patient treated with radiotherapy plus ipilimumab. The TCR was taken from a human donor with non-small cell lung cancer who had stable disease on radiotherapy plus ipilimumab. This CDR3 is CASSVAGSSNQPQHF. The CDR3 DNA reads TGTGCCAGCAGCGTAGCCGGGTCTAGCAATCAGCCCCAGCATTTT.